These T cell receptor beta chains were read from a single sample in a study of blood T cell repertoires in COVID-19. The assay was immunoSEQ multiplex PCR, and TCRdb's table has in-frame clones only and misses some. The sample holds 130,000 to 150,000 clones, 75% to 85% seen once. The sample was peripheral blood. All receptors derive from a woman aged 45-60 years in a cohort sampled during active or convalescent COVID-19. Each CDR3 is given with its conserved first and last residue. The D gene is left open where the match is weak. A clone size is listed for some rows: how often the clone was seen (once, few, many), or a class if it is expanded.

J gene | clone size | D gene | V gene | CDR3 protein | CDR3 DNA
TRBJ1-1 | NA | NA | TRBV24-1 | CATSASGGLTDEAFF | TGTGCCACCAGTGCTTCGGGGGGTCTCACCGATGAAGCTTTCTTT
TRBJ1-2 | NA | NA | TRBV12-3/TRBV12-4 | CASTSREDYGYTF | TGTGCCAGCACCTCCAGGGAGGACTATGGCTACACCTTC
TRBJ1-1 | NA | NA | TRBV30 | CAWRWGGTEAFF | TGTGCCTGGAGGTGGGGGGGCACTGAAGCTTTCTTT
TRBJ2-4 | once | NA | TRBV6-4 | CASSILGGGTRIAKNIQYF | TGTGCCAGCAGTATCCTAGGGGGGGGCACACGGATAGCCAAAAACATTCAGTACTTC
TRBJ2-3 | NA | TRBD2 | TRBV5-1 | CASSPGLAGASTDTQYF | TGCGCCAGCAGCCCAGGACTAGCGGGGGCGAGCACAGATACGCAGTATTTT
TRBJ2-3 | NA | NA | TRBV5-1 | CASSFSRGTDTQYF | TGCGCCAGCAGCTTCTCGCGGGGCACAGATACGCAGTATTTT
TRBJ1-2 | NA | NA | TRBV6-1 | CASSEAVLIRPGSNYGYTF | TGTGCCAGCAGTGAAGCCGTCCTTATTCGTCCAGGCTCTAACTATGGCTACACCTTC
TRBJ2-2 | NA | TRBD1 | TRBV5-1 | CASSTGGMNTGELFF | TGCGCCAGCAGCACAGGGGGAATGAACACCGGGGAGCTGTTTTTT
TRBJ1-3 | NA | NA | TRBV2 | CASIRDTASGNTIYF | TGTGCCAGCATTCGGGACACAGCATCTGGAAACACCATATATTTT
TRBJ1-2 | NA | TRBD1 | TRBV7-2 | CASSLQGFRGQGYTF | TGTGCCAGCAGCTTACAGGGCTTCAGGGGGCAGGGCTACACCTTC
TRBJ2-5 | NA | TRBD1 | TRBV18 | CASSPLDRGQGETQYF | TGTGCCAGCTCACCACTGGACAGGGGGCAGGGAGAGACCCAGTACTTC
TRBJ2-7 | NA | NA | TRBV13 | CASSSTGQKKPFYEQYF | TGTGCCAGCAGCTCAACCGGACAGAAAAAGCCTTTCTACGAGCAGTACTTC
TRBJ1-1 | NA | NA | TRBV5-4 | CASSLAGAGGTEAFF | TGTGCCAGCAGCTTGGCCGGGGCCGGGGGCACTGAAGCTTTCTTT
TRBJ2-3 | NA | TRBD1 | TRBV4-3 | CASSQAPGQGGTDTQYF | TGCGCCAGCAGCCAAGCCCCGGGACAGGGAGGGACAGATACGCAGTATTTT
TRBJ2-2 | NA | TRBD1 | TRBV6-5 | CASSPYRQGTGELFF | TGTGCCAGCAGTCCCTATAGACAGGGGACCGGGGAGCTGTTTTTT
TRBJ1-4 | once | TRBD1 | TRBV5-1 | CASSYGQANEKLFF | TGCGCCAGCAGCTACGGACAGGCTAATGAAAAACTGTTTTTT
TRBJ1-2 | NA | TRBD1 | TRBV27 | CASSTKQGAIGYGYTF | TGTGCCAGCAGCACAAAACAGGGGGCCATAGGATATGGCTACACCTTC
TRBJ1-3 | NA | NA | TRBV25-1 | CASNGDSRGNTIYF | TGTGCCAGCAATGGGGACTCGAGAGGAAACACCATATATTTT
TRBJ1-2 | few | NA | TRBV2 | CASSPGHLNGYTF | TGTGCCAGCAGTCCGGGACATCTTAATGGCTACACCTTC
TRBJ1-6 | NA | TRBD1 | TRBV4-1 | CASSRDRGRDNSPLHF | TGCGCCAGCAGCCGGGACAGGGGGCGTGATAATTCACCCCTCCACTTT
TRBJ2-2 | once | TRBD1 | TRBV4-3 | CASSPRQGGTGELFF | TGCGCCAGCAGCCCTAGACAGGGTGGTACCGGGGAGCTGTTTTTT
TRBJ1-1 | NA | NA | TRBV25-1 | CASSESGGSNTEAFF | TGTGCCAGCAGTGAATCGGGGGGCTCGAACACTGAAGCTTTCTTT
TRBJ1-1 | once | NA | TRBV6-6 | CASSPSVEANTEAFF | TGTGCCAGCAGCCCATCCGTAGAGGCGAACACTGAAGCTTTCTTT